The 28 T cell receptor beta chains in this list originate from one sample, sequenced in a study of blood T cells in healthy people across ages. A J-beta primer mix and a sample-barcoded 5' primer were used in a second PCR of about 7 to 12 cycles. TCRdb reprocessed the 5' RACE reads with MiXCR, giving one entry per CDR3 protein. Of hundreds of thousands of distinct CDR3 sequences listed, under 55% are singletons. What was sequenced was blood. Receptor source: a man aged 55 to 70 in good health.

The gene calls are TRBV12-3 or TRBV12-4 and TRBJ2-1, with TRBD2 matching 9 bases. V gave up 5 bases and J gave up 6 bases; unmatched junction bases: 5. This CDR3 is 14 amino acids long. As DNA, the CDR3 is TGTGCCAGCAGTGTGCGGGGGGGCTTCAATGAGCAGTTCTTC. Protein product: CASSVRGGFNEQFF.

The CDR3 protein is CASESGTGANVLTF. The CDR3 DNA reads TGTGCCAGCGAATCAGGGACCGGGGCCAACGTCCTGACTTTC. The chain carries TRBV25-1 and TRBJ2-6; the D gene could be TRBD1 or TRBD2 (5 bases each). Germline V gives CDR1 MGHDK, CDR2 SYGVNS. V lost 8 bases and J lost 4, with 12 bases in between. The CDR3 sequence is 14 residues long.

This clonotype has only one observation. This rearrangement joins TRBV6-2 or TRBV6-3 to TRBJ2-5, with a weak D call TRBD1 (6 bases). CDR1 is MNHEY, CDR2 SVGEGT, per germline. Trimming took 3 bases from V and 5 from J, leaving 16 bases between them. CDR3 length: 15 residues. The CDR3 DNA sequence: TGTGCCAGCAGTTATTCGACAGGCCTTGGGGAGACCCAGTACTTC. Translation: CASSYSTGLGETQYF.

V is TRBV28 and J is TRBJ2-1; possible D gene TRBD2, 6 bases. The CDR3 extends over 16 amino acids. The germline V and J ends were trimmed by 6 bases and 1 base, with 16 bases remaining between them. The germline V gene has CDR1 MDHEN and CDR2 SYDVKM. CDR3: CASSVMQGGSYNEQFF. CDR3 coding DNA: TGTGCCAGCAGCGTGATGCAGGGAGGTTCCTACAATGAGCAGTTCTTC.

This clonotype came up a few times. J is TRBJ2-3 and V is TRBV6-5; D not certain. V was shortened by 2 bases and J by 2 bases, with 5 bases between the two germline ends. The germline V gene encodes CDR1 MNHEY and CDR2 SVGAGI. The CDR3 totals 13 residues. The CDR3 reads CASSYRNTDTQYF. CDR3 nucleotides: TGTGCCAGCAGTTACCGCAACACAGATACGCAGTATTTT.

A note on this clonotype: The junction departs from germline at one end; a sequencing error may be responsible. The chain's CDR3 is CVSSLHQLYEQYF. The CDR3 DNA follows: TGTGTCAGCAGCTTGCATCAATTATACGAGCAGTACTTC. The chain joins TRBV7-9 to TRBJ2-4; no definite D call. Judging by the DNA end, TRBJ2-7 fits better; the J call may be wrong. The length of the CDR3 is 13 residues. Germline values: CDR1 SEHNR, CDR2 FQNEAQ (reference sequence).

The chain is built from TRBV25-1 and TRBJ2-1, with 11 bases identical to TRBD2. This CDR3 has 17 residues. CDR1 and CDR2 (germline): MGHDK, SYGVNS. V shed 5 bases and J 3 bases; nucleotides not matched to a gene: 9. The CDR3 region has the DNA TGTGCCAGCAGTAAACACCTCGGGACTAGCGGCTACAATGAGCAGTTCTTC. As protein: CASSKHLGTSGYNEQFF.

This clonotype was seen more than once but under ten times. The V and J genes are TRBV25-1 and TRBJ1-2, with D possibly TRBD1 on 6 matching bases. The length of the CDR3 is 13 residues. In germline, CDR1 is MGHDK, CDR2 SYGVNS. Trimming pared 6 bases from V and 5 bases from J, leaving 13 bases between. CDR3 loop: CASSPPGAYGYTF. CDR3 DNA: TGTGCCAGCAGCCCCCCGGGGGCGTATGGCTACACCTTC.

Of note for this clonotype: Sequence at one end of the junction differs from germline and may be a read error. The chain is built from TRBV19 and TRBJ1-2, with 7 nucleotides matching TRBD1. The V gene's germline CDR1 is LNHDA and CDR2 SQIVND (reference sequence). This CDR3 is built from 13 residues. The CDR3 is CPSSPTGFNGYTF. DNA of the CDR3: TGTCCCAGTAGTCCGACAGGGTTTAACGGCTACACCTTC.

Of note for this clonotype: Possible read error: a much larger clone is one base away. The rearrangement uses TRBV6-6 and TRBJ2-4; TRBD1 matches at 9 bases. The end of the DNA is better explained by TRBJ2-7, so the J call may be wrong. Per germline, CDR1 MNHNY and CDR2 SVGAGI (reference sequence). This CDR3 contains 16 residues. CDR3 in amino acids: CAGRADRGIPQYEQYF. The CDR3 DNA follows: TGTGCCGGCAGGGCGGACAGGGGAATACCTCAGTACGAGCAGTACTTC.

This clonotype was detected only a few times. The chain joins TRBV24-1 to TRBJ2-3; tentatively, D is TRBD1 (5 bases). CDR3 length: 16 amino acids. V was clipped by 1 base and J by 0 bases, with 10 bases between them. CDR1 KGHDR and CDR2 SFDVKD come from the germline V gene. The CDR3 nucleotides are TGTGCCACCAGTGATTTTGGCAGGGCCAGCACAGATACGCAGTATTTT. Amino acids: CATSDFGRASTDTQYF.

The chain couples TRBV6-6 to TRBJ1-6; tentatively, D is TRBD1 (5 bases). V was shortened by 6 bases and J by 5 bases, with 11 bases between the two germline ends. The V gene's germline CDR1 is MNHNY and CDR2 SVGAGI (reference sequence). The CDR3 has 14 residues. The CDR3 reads CASSAGTDNSPLHF. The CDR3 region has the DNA TGTGCCAGCAGCGCCGGGACGGATAATTCACCCCTCCACTTT.

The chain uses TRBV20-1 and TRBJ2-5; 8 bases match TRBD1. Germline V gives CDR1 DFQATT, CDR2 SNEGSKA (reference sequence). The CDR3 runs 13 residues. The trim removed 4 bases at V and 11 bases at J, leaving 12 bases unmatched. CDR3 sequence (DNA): TGCAGTGCTAATTCTCAGGGGGCGAGGGAGCAGTACTTC. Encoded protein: CSANSQGAREQYF.

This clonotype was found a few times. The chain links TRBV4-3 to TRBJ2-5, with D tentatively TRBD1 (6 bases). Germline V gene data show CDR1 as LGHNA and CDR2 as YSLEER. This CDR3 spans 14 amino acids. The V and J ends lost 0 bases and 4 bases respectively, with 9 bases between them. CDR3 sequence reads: CASSQDTGTETQYF. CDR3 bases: TGCGCCAGCAGCCAAGACACAGGGACAGAGACCCAGTACTTC.

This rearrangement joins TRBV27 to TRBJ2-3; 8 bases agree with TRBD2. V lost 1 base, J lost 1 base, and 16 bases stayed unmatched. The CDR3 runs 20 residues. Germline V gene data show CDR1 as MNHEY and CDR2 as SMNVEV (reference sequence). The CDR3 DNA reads TGTGCCAGCAGTTTATTTCTCCCGGGGGGGACTGCGGGGGGCACAGATACGCAGTATTTT. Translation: CASSLFLPGGTAGGTDTQYF.

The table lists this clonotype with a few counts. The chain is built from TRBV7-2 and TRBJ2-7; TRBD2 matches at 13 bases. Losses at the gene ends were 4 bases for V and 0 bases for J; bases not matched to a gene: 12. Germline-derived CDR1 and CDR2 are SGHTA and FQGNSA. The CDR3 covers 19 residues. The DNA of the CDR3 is TGTGCCAGCAGCTCCCTCCCGGGACTAGCGGGGCCCACCTCCTACGAGCAGTACTTC. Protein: CASSSLPGLAGPTSYEQYF.

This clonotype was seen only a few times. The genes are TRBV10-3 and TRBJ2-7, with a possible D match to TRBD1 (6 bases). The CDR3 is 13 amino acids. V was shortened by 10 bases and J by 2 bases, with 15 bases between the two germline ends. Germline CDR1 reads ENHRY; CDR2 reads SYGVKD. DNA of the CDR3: TGTGCCACAGAGCAGGGGTCTACCTACGAGCAGTACTTC. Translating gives CATEQGSTYEQYF.

The CDR3 loop is CASSFDGHGYTF. The DNA of the CDR3 is TGTGCCAGCAGTTTCGACGGACATGGCTACACCTTC. V and J are TRBV27 and TRBJ1-2; D remains ambiguous. Germline lookup yields CDR1 MNHEY and CDR2 SMNVEV (reference sequence). The germline V and J ends were trimmed by 3 bases and 6 bases, with 8 bases remaining between them. This CDR3 spans 12 amino acids.

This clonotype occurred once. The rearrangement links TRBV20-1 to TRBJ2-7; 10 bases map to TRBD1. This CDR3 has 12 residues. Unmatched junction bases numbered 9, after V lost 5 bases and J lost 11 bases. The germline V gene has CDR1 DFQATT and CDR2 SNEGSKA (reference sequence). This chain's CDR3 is CSAPGQGLAKYF. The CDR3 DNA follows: TGCAGTGCTCCGGGACAGGGGCTCGCTAAGTACTTC.

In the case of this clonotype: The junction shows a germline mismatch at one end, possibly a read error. CDR3 region: CAGSQGMPQHF. CDR3 bases: TGTGCCGGCAGCCAGGGCATGCCCCAGCATTTT. The V and J genes are TRBV5-5 and TRBJ1-5; D perhaps matches TRBD1 (5 bases). Per the germline V gene, CDR1 is SGHKS and CDR2 is YYEKEE (reference sequence). The CDR3 is 11 residues long.

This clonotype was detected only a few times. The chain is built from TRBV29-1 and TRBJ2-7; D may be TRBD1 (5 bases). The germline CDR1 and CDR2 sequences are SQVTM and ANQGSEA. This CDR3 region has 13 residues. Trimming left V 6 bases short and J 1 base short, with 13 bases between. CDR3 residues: CSVKGSGSYEQYF. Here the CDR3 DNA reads TGCAGCGTGAAGGGGTCTGGGTCCTACGAGCAGTACTTC.

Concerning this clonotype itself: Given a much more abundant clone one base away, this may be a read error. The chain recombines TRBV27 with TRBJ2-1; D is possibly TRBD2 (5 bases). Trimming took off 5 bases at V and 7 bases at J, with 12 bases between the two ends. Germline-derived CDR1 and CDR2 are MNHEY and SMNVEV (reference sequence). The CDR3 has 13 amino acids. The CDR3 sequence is CASSVLRENEQFF. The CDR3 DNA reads TGTGCCAGCAGTGTACTCCGGGAAAATGAGCAGTTCTTC.

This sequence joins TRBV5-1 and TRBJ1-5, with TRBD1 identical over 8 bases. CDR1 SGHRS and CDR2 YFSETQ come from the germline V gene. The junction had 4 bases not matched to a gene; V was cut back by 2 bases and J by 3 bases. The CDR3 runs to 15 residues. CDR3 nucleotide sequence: TGCGCCAGCAGCTTACAGGGGGATCCCAATCAGCCCCAGCATTTT. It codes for CASSLQGDPNQPQHF.

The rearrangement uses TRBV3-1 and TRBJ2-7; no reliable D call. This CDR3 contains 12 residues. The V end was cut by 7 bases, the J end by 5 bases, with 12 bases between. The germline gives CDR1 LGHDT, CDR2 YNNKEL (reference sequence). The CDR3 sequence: CASTRQGDEQYF. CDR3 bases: TGTGCCAGCACCCGCCAAGGCGACGAGCAGTACTTC.

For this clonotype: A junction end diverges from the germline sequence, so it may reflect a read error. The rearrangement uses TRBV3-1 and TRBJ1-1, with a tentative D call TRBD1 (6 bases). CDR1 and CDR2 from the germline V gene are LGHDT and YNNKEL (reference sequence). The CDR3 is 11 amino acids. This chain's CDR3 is CASKTGTETFF. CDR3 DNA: TGTGCCAGTAAAACAGGGACTGAAACTTTCTTT.

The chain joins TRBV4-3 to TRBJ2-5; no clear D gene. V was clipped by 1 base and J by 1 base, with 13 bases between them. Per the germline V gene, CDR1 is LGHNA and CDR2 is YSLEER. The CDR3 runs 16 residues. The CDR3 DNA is TGCGCCAGCAGCCAAGGAGGCCTCAACTCCCAAGAGACCCAGTACTTC. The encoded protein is CASSQGGLNSQETQYF.

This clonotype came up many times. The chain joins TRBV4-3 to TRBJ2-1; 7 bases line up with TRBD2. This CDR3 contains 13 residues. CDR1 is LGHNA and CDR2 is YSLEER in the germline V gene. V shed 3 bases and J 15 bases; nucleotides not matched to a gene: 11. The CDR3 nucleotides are TGCGCCAGCAGCCAGGGGAGGGGTAGGGATCTGTTCTTC. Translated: CASSQGRGRDLFF.

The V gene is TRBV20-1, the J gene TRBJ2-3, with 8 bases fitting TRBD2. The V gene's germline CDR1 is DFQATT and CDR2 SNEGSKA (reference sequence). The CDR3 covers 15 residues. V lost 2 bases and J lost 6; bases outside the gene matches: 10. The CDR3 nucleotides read TGCAGTGCTAGATGGGCGGGGGGCCTGGTGGATACGCAGTATTTT. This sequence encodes CSARWAGGLVDTQYF.